This TCR beta chain appears in the sequencing data of a study of T-cell reconstitution after alpha-beta-depleted transplantation in children. Study-level results: TCRbeta diversity was high at day 60 in some patients (a result of surviving recipient T cells and thymic progenitors). Expanded graft clones, several hundred of them, were reportedly the source of alpha-beta T cells about two months after transplant. Newly produced T cells mostly accounted for T-cell counts and diversity one year post-transplant.

CDR1 and CDR2 from the germline V gene are GTSNPN and SVGIG (reference sequence). This CDR3 comprises 14 residues. Trimming removed 3 bases at V and 4 bases at J, with 12 bases between. This clonotype was detected a few times. Its antigen is unknown. It was with unique molecular identifiers that the TCRbeta library was prepared. TCRdb recomputed calls from the PCR reads with MiXCR, one row per CDR3 protein. Here the sample spans around 370,000 distinct CDR3 sequences, around 15% being singletons. Sequencing used PBMCs, mostly from graft donor cells, obtained 360 days after TCRalphabeta/CD19-depleted stem cell transplant. The chain recombines TRBV30 with TRBJ2-2, with D unclear. The sequence was collected from a male patient aged 2 to 9 who had a stem cell transplant for acute lymphoblastic leukemia, so the T cells may come from the graft donor. As DNA, the CDR3 is TGTGCCTGGAGGGTTGGCAGTCCCACCGGGGAGCTGTTTTTT. Its translation: CAWRVGSPTGELFF.